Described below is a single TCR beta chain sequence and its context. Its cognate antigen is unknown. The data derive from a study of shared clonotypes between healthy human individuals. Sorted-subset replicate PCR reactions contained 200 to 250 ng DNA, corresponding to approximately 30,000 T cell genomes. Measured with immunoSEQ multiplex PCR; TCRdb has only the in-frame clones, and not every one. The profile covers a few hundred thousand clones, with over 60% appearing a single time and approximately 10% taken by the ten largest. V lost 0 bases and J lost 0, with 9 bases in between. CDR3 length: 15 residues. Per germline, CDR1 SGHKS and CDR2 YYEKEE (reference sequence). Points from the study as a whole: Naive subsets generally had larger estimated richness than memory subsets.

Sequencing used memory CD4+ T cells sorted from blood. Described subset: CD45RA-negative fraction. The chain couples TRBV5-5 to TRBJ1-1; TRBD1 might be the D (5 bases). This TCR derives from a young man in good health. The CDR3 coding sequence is TGTGCCAGCAGCTTGGCGGGGGGACTGAACACTGAAGCTTTCTTT. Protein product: CASSLAGGLNTEAFF.